This T cell receptor (beta chain) is from a study of T cells after yellow fever vaccination. Study outcomes and limitations: FACS-sorted repertoires could harbor abundant contaminating bulk-population clonotypes.

They built TCR cDNA with 5'RACE template switching, a step that put in a universal primer site and UMIs. MiXCR was run by TCRdb on the 5' RACE reads, yielding one entry per CDR3 protein. The table records roughly 160,000 distinct CDR3 sequences, around 9.3% of them present only once. This clonotype appeared a few times. What it binds is unknown. The sequence was obtained from a man aged 18 to 29 who received the YFV17D yellow fever vaccine. Source: CD8+ T cells sorted from PBMCs, taken 45 days after the yellow fever booster vaccination.

CDR3 nucleotide sequence: TGTGCCAGCAGCCTAAAGTTCTGGACCTCCTACGAGCAGTACTTC. This translates into CASSLKFWTSYEQYF. J is TRBJ2-7 and V is TRBV21-1. TRBV21-1 is marked as a pseudogene. The CDR3 extends over 15 amino acids.